These 3 T cell receptor beta chains share one sample of origin, sequenced in a study of T cells in Graves' hyperthyroidism and ophthalmopathy. Amplified TCR beta CDR3 regions derived from RNA transcripts. In the first-round RT-PCR of the TCR CDR3, the HTBI primer set was used. A single record per CDR3 protein comes from TCRdb applying MiXCR to the multiplex PCR reads. The sample contains 700,000 or so distinct CDR3 sequences, around 15% of which appear only once. Sequencing was done on a sample of blood. Receptors were obtained from a man younger than 35 with Graves' hyperthyroidism.

This clonotype was observed a few times. The chain uses TRBV6-1 and TRBJ1-1; perhaps TRBD1 as D (5 bases). Germline V gene lookup returns CDR1 MNHNS and CDR2 SASEGT. V was pared by 3 bases and J by 11 bases, with 22 bases between. This CDR3 is 15 amino acids long. The CDR3 reads CASSDGAGRGPAAFF. For the CDR3, the DNA is TGTGCCAGCAGTGATGGGGCAGGTCGTGGTCCTGCTGCTTTCTTT.

In this sample, this clonotype turned up a few times. The V gene is TRBV5-8, the J gene TRBJ2-1; D unresolved. The CDR3 extends over 13 amino acids. Trimming pared 4 bases from V and 9 bases from J, leaving 14 bases between. CDR1 SGHTS and CDR2 YDEGEE come from the germline V gene. DNA for the CDR3: TGTGCCAGCAGCATACTAAGTGGCAGTGAGCAGTTCTTC. It codes for CASSILSGSEQFF.

This clonotype was observed many times. The V call is TRBV12-3 or TRBV12-4, the J call TRBJ2-5, with no clear D. The CDR3 consists of 12 residues. Trimming pared 2 bases from V and 5 bases from J, leaving 6 bases between. This CDR3 reads CASSLFAETQYF. CDR3 DNA sequence: TGTGCCAGCAGTTTATTCGCGGAGACCCAGTACTTC.